Listed here is a single T cell receptor (beta chain). The sample belongs to a study of blood T cell repertoires in COVID-19. In the study overall: The origin of the acute and convalescent COVID-19 samples was the United States, Italy and Spain.

Trimming stripped 5 bases from V and 7 bases from J, with 3 bases between. The CDR3 runs to 11 residues. From germline, CDR1 is SGHTA and CDR2 FQGNSA. As originally analysed: Cell counts per sample came from amplifying reference gene primers. Clones were read by immunoSEQ multiplex PCR, and TCRdb kept only the in-frame ones, dropping some. Clone size and V and J calls were adopted from that table, with D and trimming inferred from the DNA. The repertoire holds 240,000 or so clones, approximately 82% seen once, with approximately 3.5% in the top ten. The source of this sequence is a woman aged 18-35 years with acute or convalescent COVID-19. The chain couples TRBV7-2 to TRBJ1-6, with D unclear. The sequenced material came from peripheral blood. DNA for the CDR3: TGTGCCAGCAGCCAGAATTCACCCCTCCACTTT. The encoded protein is CASSQNSPLHF.